This T cell receptor (beta chain) comes out of a study of cytomegalovirus exposure and HLA in healthy donors. The PCR was carried out with 60 Vbeta primers and 13 Jbeta primers. The method was immunoSEQ multiplex PCR; TCRdb's version includes in-frame clones alone and lacks a portion of them. The sample records some 90,000 clones, 78% being singletons. Study observations and caveats: Evidence from a later analysis indicated that most CMV-associated TCR beta chains looked HLA-restricted. The Asian-associated ancestry cluster reportedly had fewer N-insertions than the approximately 630-donor mean in a later analysis. Most TCR sequences proved rare, with some public TCRs found in many donors.

As for this clone: The antigen is undetermined.

What was sequenced was PBMCs. This receptor was taken from a male donor in good health and CMV-seropositive.

Here the CDR3 DNA reads TGTGCCAGCAGTGAATCTGGGGAGGCCCGGGAAAAACTGTTTTTT. This sequence encodes CASSESGEAREKLFF. The chain is built from TRBV2 and TRBJ1-4; D gene unclear. The CDR3 has 15 amino acids. The V gene lost 2 bases and the J gene lost 8 bases, with 15 bases spanning the gap. Germline values: CDR1 SNHLY, CDR2 FYNNEI.